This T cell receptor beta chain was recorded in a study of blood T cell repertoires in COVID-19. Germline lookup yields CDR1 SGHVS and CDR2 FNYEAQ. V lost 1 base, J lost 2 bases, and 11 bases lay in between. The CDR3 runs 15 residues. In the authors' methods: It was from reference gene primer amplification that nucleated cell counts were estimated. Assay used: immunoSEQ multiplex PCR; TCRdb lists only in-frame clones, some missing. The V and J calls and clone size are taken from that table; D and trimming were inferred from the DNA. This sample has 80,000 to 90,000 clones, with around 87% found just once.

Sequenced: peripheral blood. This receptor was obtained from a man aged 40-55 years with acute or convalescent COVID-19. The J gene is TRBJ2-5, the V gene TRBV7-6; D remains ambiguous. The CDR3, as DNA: TGTGCCAGCAGCTTAGTTTGGGCTGTTCAAGAGACCCAGTACTTC. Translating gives CASSLVWAVQETQYF.